The sequence of this TCR beta chain was determined in a study of T cell repertoires in cytomegalovirus infection. In this sample, this clonotype turned up many times. TCRdb reanalysed the reads using MiXCR and keeps one entry per CDR3 protein. The sample consists of around 190,000 distinct CDR3 sequences, approximately 15% of them appearing once. The CDR3 extends over 15 amino acids. The germline CDR1 and CDR2 sequences are SGHTA and FQGNSA. The V end lost 4 bases, the J end lost 0 bases, and 13 bases lay between the germline ends. The origin of this receptor is a human donor in good health (CMV status not recorded). Some clones in this sample may be carry-over from other donors' samples. This chain connects TRBV7-2 to TRBJ2-7, with a possible D match to TRBD2 (5 bases). Sequencing used PBMCs. The DNA for the CDR3 is TGTGCCAGCAGCTCGTCAGCGGAGAGCTCCTACGAGCAGTACTTC. Protein product: CASSSSAESSYEQYF.